Listed below are T cell receptor beta chains from one sample, sequenced in a study of regulatory T cells in long-lasting Graves disease. From the multiplex PCR reads, TCRdb called clonotypes with MiXCR, one entry per CDR3 protein. The sample includes 400,000 to 450,000 distinct CDR3 sequences, about 15% of them seen just once. Separately, the same data were catalogued under a study of T cells in Graves' hyperthyroidism and ophthalmopathy.

The sample here was peripheral blood mononuclear cells (PBMCs), taken at new diagnosis, from a patient treated with antithyroid drugs. The receptors originated from a woman in her twenties or thirties with Graves disease. Each CDR3 is given with its conserved first and last residue. Each record gives: J gene, D gene, clone size, V gene, CDR3 protein, CDR3 DNA. The D gene is left open where the match is weak. The size of a clone is reported for some rows only, either as once, few or many, or as a class for expanded clones.

>TRBJ1-1|TRBD1|many|TRBV3-1
CASSQTGANTEAFF
TGTGCCAGCAGCCAGACAGGGGCGAACACTGAAGCTTTCTTT
>TRBJ2-7|NA|many|TRBV5-1
CASAQARGYEQYF
TGCGCCAGCGCCCAAGCTAGGGGCTACGAGCAGTACTTC
>TRBJ1-4|NA|few|TRBV19
CASSMEGRDEKLFF
TGTGCCAGTAGTATGGAAGGGAGAGATGAAAAACTGTTTTTT
>TRBJ2-4|NA|few|TRBV7-2
CASSLAHSDTQYF
TGTGCCAGCAGCTTAGCCCATTCGGACACCCAGTACTTC
>TRBJ2-1|TRBD1|many|TRBV11-1
CASSSRQGQAYNEQFF
TGTGCCAGCAGCTCCCGGCAGGGACAGGCCTACAATGAGCAGTTCTTC
>TRBJ2-7|NA|NA|TRBV9
CASSVGGDGSYEQYF
TGTGCCAGCAGCGTAGGGGGGGACGGATCCTACGAGCAGTACTTC
>TRBJ2-3|NA|many|TRBV5-4
CASSPGVGTDTQYF
TGTGCCAGCAGTCCAGGGGTAGGCACAGATACGCAGTATTTT
>TRBJ2-1|NA|many|TRBV18
CASSPPGSDGQFF
TGTGCCAGCTCACCCCCGGGGAGCGACGGGCAGTTCTTC
>TRBJ2-3|TRBD2|many|TRBV11-2
CASRSSGLDTQYF
TGTGCCAGCCGCAGTAGCGGGTTAGATACGCAGTATTTT
>TRBJ2-2|NA|many|TRBV13
CASMFGWDTGELFF
TGTGCCAGCATGTTCGGTTGGGACACCGGGGAGCTGTTTTTT
>TRBJ2-7|NA|few|TRBV6-2/TRBV6-3
CASSYLTGPAILYEQYF
TGTGCCAGCAGTTACCTGACAGGCCCCGCCATCCTCTACGAGCAGTACTTC
>TRBJ1-6|NA|NA|TRBV28
CASSLGPGNSPLHF
TGTGCCAGCAGTTTGGGACCAGGGAATTCACCCCTCCACTTT
>TRBJ2-1|TRBD2|many|TRBV11-2
CASSPGTSGSSSYNEQFF
TGTGCCAGCAGCCCCGGGACTAGCGGGAGTTCGTCCTACAATGAGCAGTTCTTC
>TRBJ2-1|TRBD2|many|TRBV12-3/TRBV12-4
CASSLEAGPPGSLFF
TGTGCCAGCAGTTTAGAAGCGGGACCGCCGGGGAGTCTGTTCTTC
>TRBJ1-5|NA|few|TRBV10-3
CAISPGRSTPYSNQPQHF
TGTGCCATCAGCCCGGGACGGAGTACACCGTATAGCAATCAGCCCCAGCATTTT
>TRBJ1-1|NA|many|TRBV20-1
CSARRDPNTEAFF
TGCAGTGCTAGACGGGACCCGAACACTGAAGCTTTCTTT
>TRBJ1-1|TRBD1|many|TRBV7-6
CASSLEGARTEAFF
TGTGCCAGCAGCTTAGAGGGGGCTCGGACTGAAGCTTTCTTT
>TRBJ1-1|NA|many|TRBV29-1
CSGNLNTEAFF
TGCAGCGGGAATTTGAACACTGAAGCTTTCTTT
>TRBJ1-2|NA|many|TRBV2
CASSELWTDYGYTF
TGTGCCAGCAGTGAACTATGGACAGACTATGGCTACACCTTC
>TRBJ1-2|NA|NA|TRBV20-1
CSANRDTLYGYTF
TGCAGTGCTAACCGGGACACCCTCTATGGCTACACCTTC
>TRBJ1-1|NA|NA|TRBV12-5
CASGYSTNTEAFF
TGTGCTAGTGGGTACAGTACGAACACTGAAGCTTTCTTT
>TRBJ2-5|TRBD2|many|TRBV6-1
CASRLAGGEGETQYF
TGTGCCAGCAGACTAGCGGGAGGAGAAGGAGAGACCCAGTACTTC
>TRBJ2-1|TRBD2|many|TRBV10-1
CASSPRGVTSGRVDEQFF
TGCGCCAGCAGTCCCCGGGGAGTGACTAGCGGGAGGGTCGATGAGCAGTTCTTC
>TRBJ1-2|NA|many|TRBV6-1
CASSVGPFDNIGYTF
TGTGCCAGCAGTGTCGGGCCCTTCGACAACATTGGCTACACCTTC
>TRBJ2-3|NA|many|TRBV20-1
CSAESRTLASSDTQYF
TGCAGTGCCGAAAGCCGGACCCTAGCGAGTTCAGATACGCAGTATTTT
>TRBJ2-7|NA|many|TRBV28
CASRSGSRSEQYF
TGTGCCAGCAGGTCAGGGTCCCGCAGCGAGCAGTACTTC
>TRBJ2-1|NA|many|TRBV5-1
CASSYGGRANEQFF
TGCGCCAGCAGCTACGGGGGAAGAGCCAATGAGCAGTTCTTC
>TRBJ1-2|TRBD1|many|TRBV2
CASSGTGALYTF
TGTGCCAGCAGTGGGACAGGGGCCTTGTACACCTTC
>TRBJ2-2|TRBD2|few|TRBV10-2
CASSETSGRGAGELFF
TGCGCCAGCAGTGAGACCAGCGGACGGGGGGCCGGGGAGCTGTTTTTT
>TRBJ2-1|TRBD2|many|TRBV6-5
CASSYSRTSGSMNEQFF
TGTGCCAGCAGTTACTCCAGGACTAGCGGGAGTATGAATGAGCAGTTCTTC
>TRBJ2-3|TRBD2|many|TRBV29-1
CSVGTSLRTDTQYF
TGCAGCGTTGGGACTAGCTTGCGCACAGATACGCAGTATTTT
>TRBJ2-1|TRBD1|NA|TRBV12-3/TRBV12-4
CASTPRGPYSYNEQFF
TGTGCCAGCACCCCAAGGGGGCCCTACTCCTACAATGAGCAGTTCTTC
>TRBJ2-5|NA|NA|TRBV10-3
CAIRDPGRPGVEETQYF
TGTGCCATCAGGGATCCAGGGCGTCCTGGAGTGGAGGAGACCCAGTACTTC